This entry features one TCR beta chain sequence. This sample is part of a study of blood T cell repertoires in COVID-19. In the source study's methods: Counts of nucleated cells, estimated from reference gene primer amplification, were obtained. Produced via immunoSEQ multiplex PCR; TCRdb's table is partial and in-frame only. Clonal size and the V and J genes are those of that table, whereas D and trimming came from the DNA. Of about 410,000 clones in the sample, roughly 90% were seen once. The sequencing sample was made of peripheral blood. The TCR was taken from a woman aged 25 to 39 with active or convalescent COVID-19.

The CDR3 DNA is TGTGCCAGCTCACAGGGTGGTGGCTACACCTTC. Its translation is CASSQGGGYTF. The chain is built from TRBV6-5 and TRBJ1-2; D perhaps matches TRBD1 (6 bases). Trimming took 8 bases from V and 7 from J, leaving 11 bases between them. Germline CDR1 MNHEY, CDR2 SVGAGI. This CDR3 contains 11 residues.